A selection of T cell receptor beta chains follows, all from one sample in a study of OX40 agonist ivuxolimab in advanced cancers. Profiling relied on immunoSEQ multiplex PCR, and the TCRdb table lists in-frame clones only, not all of them. The data hold about 19,000 clones, with approximately 88% observed a single time. The source material was CD4+ or CD8+ T cells sorted from blood, sampled in a trial of the OX40 agonist ivuxolimab. These receptors were collected from an adult with an advanced solid tumor such as melanoma, head and neck, liver or kidney cancer. CDR3s include the opening cysteine and the closing phenylalanine or tryptophan. D genes are given only for firm matches. Some rows mark clone size as missing; the rest say once, few, many or name a class of expanded clone.

v_gene,d_gene,abundance,j_gene,CDR3nt,CDR3aa
TRBV11-2,TRBD2,NA,TRBJ2-1,TGTGCCAGCAGCTCTCTAGCGGGAGCCGGTGAGCAGTTCTTC,CASSSLAGAGEQFF
TRBV9,NA,NA,TRBJ2-7,TGTGCCAGCAGCGTTAGTGGGGAAGTTAACTACGAGCAGTACTTC,CASSVSGEVNYEQYF
TRBV5-1,TRBD1,NA,TRBJ2-1,TGCGCCAGCAGCGTAACAGGGGGCTCGTACAATGAGCAGTTCTTC,CASSVTGGSYNEQFF
TRBV7-4,TRBD1,NA,TRBJ1-5,TGTGCCAGCAGCCATGGACAGGGCGATCAGCCCCAGCATTTT,CASSHGQGDQPQHF
TRBV4-3,NA,NA,TRBJ2-3,TGCGCCAGCAGCCAATTACTCCTTCTAGGGGGGGACACAGATACGCAGTATTTT,CASSQLLLLGGDTDTQYF
TRBV28,NA,NA,TRBJ2-2,TGTGCCAGCAGTTTAAGGGCCCCGAACACCGGGGAGCTGTTTTTT,CASSLRAPNTGELFF
TRBV27,NA,NA,TRBJ2-7,TGTGCCAGCAGTCCCTCTTCCTACGAGCAGTACTTC,CASSPSSYEQYF
TRBV9,TRBD2,NA,TRBJ2-1,TGTGCCAGCAGCTCCCGGTTACAGACTAGCAGTCCCAGCGGGGACTACAATGAGCAGTTCTTC,CASSSRLQTSSPSGDYNEQFF
TRBV2,TRBD2,once,TRBJ2-2,TGTGCCAGCAGTATAGGACTAGCGGGAGGGCCCACCGGGGAGCTGTTTTTT,CASSIGLAGGPTGELFF
TRBV6-6,NA,NA,TRBJ1-1,TGTGCCAGCCGAACTACAGGTTACACTGAAGCTTTCTTT,CASRTTGYTEAFF
TRBV11-2,TRBD1,NA,TRBJ2-7,TGTGCCAGCAGCCACCGGGACAGGGGATACGAGCAGTACTTC,CASSHRDRGYEQYF
TRBV7-2,NA,NA,TRBJ1-1,TGTGCCAGCAGCATCACAGGGACTGAAGCTTTCTTT,CASSITGTEAFF
TRBV23-1,NA,NA,TRBJ1-5,TGCGCCACCAAACACCTAGGGAATATCAATCAGCCCCAGCATTTT,CATKHLGNINQPQHF
TRBV5-1,TRBD1,NA,TRBJ2-1,TGCGCCAGCAGCATCGGACAGGGCTGGGGGCAGTTCTTC,CASSIGQGWGQFF